This T cell receptor beta chain stems from a study of OX40 agonist ivuxolimab in advanced cancers. Here immunoSEQ multiplex PCR was the method, and the copy in TCRdb shows in-frame clones only, minus some. The table records about 62,000 clones, approximately 80% of them present only once. The germline gives CDR1 SGHRS, CDR2 YFSETQ. The CDR3 extends over 15 amino acids. V was trimmed by 2 bases and J by 2 bases, leaving 12 bases between them. The V call is TRBV5-1, the J call TRBJ2-3; no firm D call. Here the sequenced sample was CD4+ or CD8+ T cells sorted from blood, taken in a trial of the OX40 agonist ivuxolimab. The sequence was obtained from an adult with an advanced solid tumor such as melanoma, head and neck, liver or kidney cancer. In DNA, the CDR3 is TGCGCCAGCAGCTTTAGGGCCTCGAACACAGATACGCAGTATTTT. This encodes CASSFRASNTDTQYF. The whole variable domain, remainder taken from reference TRBV5-1 and TRBJ2-3, is KAGVTQTPRYLIKTRGQQVTLSCSPISGHRSVSWYQQTPGQGLQFLFEYFSETQRNKGNFPGRFSGRQFSNSRSEMNVSTLELGDSALYLCASSFRASNTDTQYFGPGTRLTVL.